The 18 T cell receptor beta chains below were found in one sample sequenced in a study of CD8+ T cells in alopecia areata. Regarding treatment: oral pan-JAK inhibitor, 5-10 mg twice daily. In each case, RNA was isolated and then reverse transcribed into cDNA as the sequencing template. The data were produced by immunoSEQ multiplex PCR, yet TCRdb's version contains in-frame clones alone and is incomplete. The sample shows some 190,000 clones, around 60% of them seen only once. The material sequenced was CD4+ T cells sorted from blood, taken at roughly week 49, from a patient treated with tofacitinib. These TCRs come from a human donor with alopecia areata.

In DNA form, the CDR3 reads TGTGCCAGCTCACTAGGGACAGTGAACACCGGGGAGCTGTTTTTT. It codes for CASSLGTVNTGELFF. The chain has TRBV18 and TRBJ2-2; 7 bases fit TRBD1. Germline values: CDR1 KGHSH, CDR2 LQKENI. The V and J ends lost 4 bases and 1 base, in that order; junction bases with no gene match: 3. This CDR3 comprises 15 residues.

Details on this clone: Other DNA sequences in this specimen translate into the identical CDR3. V gene TRBV30 combines with J gene TRBJ1-1; tentatively, D is TRBD1 (5 bases). The germline V and J ends were trimmed by 2 bases and 1 base, with 11 bases remaining between them. The germline gives CDR1 GTSNPN, CDR2 SVGIG (reference sequence). The CDR3 contains 14 residues. CDR3 coding DNA: TGTGCCTGGAGTATAGGTCAGGGGAACACTGAAGCTTTCTTT. Encoded protein: CAWSIGQGNTEAFF.

This clone was detected a few times. This rearrangement joins TRBV19 to TRBJ2-4, with 9 nucleotides matching TRBD2. CDR3 size: 15 residues. The germline gives CDR1 LNHDA, CDR2 SQIVND (reference sequence). The J segment lost 4 bases and the V segment lost 5 bases, leaving 6 bases of the junction unmatched. CDR3 loop: CASSVLAGRKNIQYF. The DNA of the CDR3 is TGTGCCAGTAGTGTACTAGCGGGCCGAAAAAACATTCAGTACTTC.

This clone was detected a few times. The gene calls are TRBV7-2 and TRBJ2-5; 10 nucleotides align to TRBD2. CDR1 SGHTA and CDR2 FQGNSA come from the germline V gene. Unmatched junction bases numbered 20, after V lost 8 bases and J lost 5 bases. The CDR3 loop spans 18 amino acids. This CDR3 is CASSRTRPSGGSEETQYF. CDR3 in DNA: TGTGCCAGCTCCCGAACTCGCCCTAGCGGGGGTTCTGAGGAGACCCAGTACTTC.

The rearrangement uses TRBV18 and TRBJ1-1; possible D gene TRBD1, 6 bases. Per the germline V gene, CDR1 is KGHSH and CDR2 is LQKENI. V gave up 5 bases and J gave up 5 bases, with 12 bases separating them. The CDR3 loop spans 13 amino acids. The CDR3 DNA reads as TGTGCCAGCTCAGCTACTGGACAGACTGAAGCTTTCTTT. As protein: CASSATGQTEAFF.

The chain joins TRBV15 to TRBJ2-5; weak D call: TRBD2 (5 bases). The germline CDR1 and CDR2 sequences are LNHNV and YYDKDF (reference sequence). The CDR3 contains 16 residues. The germline V and J ends were trimmed by 1 base and 4 bases, with 16 bases remaining between them. CDR3 loop: CATSRGATRLGETQYF. The CDR3 DNA reads TGTGCCACCAGCAGAGGTGCTACTAGATTGGGAGAGACCCAGTACTTC.

This chain connects TRBV7-9 to TRBJ1-1; D ambiguous. The CDR3 sequence is 12 residues long. Germline V gives CDR1 SEHNR, CDR2 FQNEAQ (reference sequence). Trimming removed 5 bases at V and 4 bases at J, with 8 bases between. The DNA of the CDR3 is TGTGCCAGCAGCCTTAGTACCACTGAAGCTTTCTTT. Protein product: CASSLSTTEAFF.

The chain combines TRBV15 with TRBJ2-4; D remains unclear. Germline V gives CDR1 LNHNV, CDR2 YYDKDF (reference sequence). The CDR3 loop spans 15 amino acids. V dropped 1 base and J dropped 3 bases, with 10 bases sitting between them. The CDR3, as DNA: TGTGCCACCAGCAGAGGCCCTTTAGACAAAAACATTCAGTACTTC. Its protein product is CATSRGPLDKNIQYF.

The gene calls are TRBV5-1 and TRBJ2-3; the D gene is possibly TRBD2 (6 bases). Germline loops: CDR1 SGHRS, CDR2 YFSETQ. This CDR3 has 16 residues. V was shortened by 0 bases and J by 1 base, with 12 bases between the two germline ends. CDR3 coding DNA: TGCGCCAGCAGCTTGGCTACTAGCCCGGGCACAGATACGCAGTATTTT. This translates into CASSLATSPGTDTQYF.

The V call is TRBV29-1, the J call TRBJ1-2; tentative D call: TRBD1 (5 bases). Germline V lookup: CDR1 SQVTM, CDR2 ANQGSEA. V shed 3 bases and J shed 2 bases, with 22 bases lying between them. CDR3 length: 17 residues. For the CDR3, the DNA is TGCAGCGTTGACTATGGGCAGGGCCGGTTACAAAACTATGGCTACACCTTC. Translated, it gives CSVDYGQGRLQNYGYTF.

This chain joins TRBV30 and TRBJ2-7; D not certain. This CDR3 contains 16 residues. V lost 2 bases, J lost 0 bases, and 17 bases lay in between. Germline lookup yields CDR1 GTSNPN and CDR2 SVGIG (reference sequence). The CDR3 region is CAWSRSRHPPSYEQYF. The CDR3 DNA reads as TGTGCCTGGAGTCGCTCTCGGCACCCACCCTCCTACGAGCAGTACTTC.

Concerning this clone: Other nucleotide sequences from this sample produce the same CDR3. The rearrangement joins TRBV20-1 to TRBJ2-5; D ambiguous. V was clipped by 3 bases and J by 3 bases, with 5 bases between them. Germline loops: CDR1 DFQATT, CDR2 SNEGSKA (reference sequence). The CDR3 length is 11 residues. This CDR3 reads CSASGEETQYF. DNA of the CDR3: TGCAGTGCTAGTGGCGAAGAGACCCAGTACTTC.

This chain connects TRBV6-6 to TRBJ1-5; possible D gene TRBD1, 6 bases. V dropped 6 bases and J dropped 7 bases, with 16 bases sitting between them. The CDR3 contains 14 residues. The V gene's germline CDR1 is MNHNY and CDR2 SVGAGI (reference sequence). The CDR3 DNA reads as TGTGCCAGCAGCCAAAGCGCAGGGGAACAGCCCCAGCATTTT. Translation gives CASSQSAGEQPQHF.

This rearrangement joins TRBV29-1 to TRBJ2-2, with D tentatively TRBD2 (7 bases). Germline V lookup: CDR1 SQVTM, CDR2 ANQGSEA. The CDR3 loop spans 14 amino acids. Deletions cut 1 base from V and 3 bases from J, with 9 bases between. This CDR3 reads CSVEAGGHTGELFF. The CDR3 DNA reads TGCAGCGTTGAAGCGGGGGGCCACACCGGGGAGCTGTTTTTT.

The chain uses TRBV2 and TRBJ1-2; no clear D. This CDR3 is built from 14 residues. Trimming cost V 8 bases and J 6 bases, with 19 bases left between them. Germline CDR1 is SNHLY and CDR2 is FYNNEI. CDR3 DNA sequence: TGTGCCAGCCATATTCTTCCCAGTCGGGATGGCTACACCTTC. Protein sequence: CASHILPSRDGYTF.

CDR3 coding DNA: TGTGCCAGCAGCCCCGGCTCGGGTAGTGGTGGAGCTTTCTTT. The encoded protein is CASSPGSGSGGAFF. The rearrangement joins TRBV11-2 to TRBJ1-1; D gene unclear. V gave up 5 bases and J gave up 10 bases, with 20 bases separating them. CDR1 and CDR2 (germline): SGHAT, FQNNGV. The CDR3 length is 14 residues.

The rearrangement joins TRBV7-6 to TRBJ2-7; D call uncertain. The V gene lost 1 base and the J gene lost 3 bases, with 10 bases spanning the gap. CDR3 size: 14 residues. The germline CDR1 and CDR2 sequences are SGHVS and FNYEAQ. The CDR3 protein is CASSLGRSGYEQYF. The CDR3 DNA reads as TGTGCCAGCAGCTTAGGCCGTAGTGGCTACGAGCAGTACTTC.

This clone has more than one count but fewer than ten. The V call is TRBV2, the J call TRBJ2-5; the D gene is possibly TRBD2 (5 bases). Germline CDR1 and CDR2: SNHLY and FYNNEI. The CDR3 consists of 15 residues. Trimming took 4 bases from V and 6 from J, leaving 18 bases between them. The CDR3 here is CASSGRVSRWKTQYF. The DNA for the CDR3 is TGTGCCAGCAGTGGGCGGGTGAGCCGATGGAAGACCCAGTACTTC.